Listed below are T cell receptor beta chains from one sample, sequenced in a study of blood T cell repertoires in COVID-19. Sequencing was performed with immunoSEQ multiplex PCR; in TCRdb, only in-frame clones are kept and a portion is missing. The table has around 85,000 clones, more than 70% seen once. Sequenced: peripheral blood. The receptor set was obtained from a man over 45 with active COVID-19. Each CDR3 is given with its conserved first and last residue. The order of the fields is V gene, J gene, clone size, D gene, CDR3 protein, CDR3 DNA. D genes are given only for firm matches. Only part of the rows carry a size: once, few, many, or a class if the clone is expanded.

>TRBV28|TRBJ1-3|.|.
CASRIQGPTLGTTLGLYF
TGTGCCAGCAGAATACAGGGACCGACGCTGGGGACGACGCTGGGTCTATATTTT
>TRBV7-2|TRBJ2-7|.|TRBD2
CASSLGHRSSGRTYEQYF
TGTGCCAGCAGCTTAGGTCACAGGTCTAGCGGGAGGACCTACGAGCAGTACTTC
>TRBV7-6|TRBJ1-5|.|.
CASSSDSLNQPQHF
TGTGCCAGCAGCTCCGACAGTCTCAATCAGCCCCAGCATTTT
>TRBV30|TRBJ2-2|.|TRBD2
CAWRQGGITGELFF
TGTGCCTGGAGGCAGGGAGGGATCACCGGGGAGCTGTTTTTT
>TRBV3-1/TRBV3-2|TRBJ1-1|once|.
CASSPRASRETEAFF
TGTGCCAGCAGCCCCAGAGCCAGCCGGGAGACTGAAGCTTTCTTT
>TRBV25-1|TRBJ1-1|.|.
CASSENRAGAFF
TGTGCCAGCAGTGAGAACAGGGCTGGAGCTTTCTTT
>TRBV6-5|TRBJ2-7|.|TRBD1
CASSYSGRQGAVEQYF
TGTGCCAGCAGTTACTCAGGGCGTCAGGGGGCGGTCGAGCAGTACTTC
>TRBV6-2/TRBV6-3|TRBJ1-2|.|.
CASSYRYGYTF
TGTGCCAGCAGTTACCGGTATGGCTACACCTTC
>TRBV7-2|TRBJ2-2|.|TRBD2
CASSPGLAGNTGELFF
TGTGCCAGCAGCCCTGGACTAGCGGGAAACACCGGGGAGCTGTTTTTT
>TRBV27|TRBJ2-7|.|TRBD1
CASGDRDYYEQYF
TGTGCCAGCGGGGACAGAGACTACTACGAGCAGTACTTC
>TRBV18|TRBJ2-5|.|.
CASSPSTGAETQYF
TGTGCCAGCTCACCGAGTACCGGTGCTGAGACCCAGTACTTC
>TRBV28|TRBJ2-1|.|.
CASSLYRDLGNEQFF
TGTGCCAGCAGTTTATACAGGGATCTTGGGAATGAGCAGTTCTTC
>TRBV7-3|TRBJ2-3|.|TRBD2
CASSLLAGGSDTQYF
TGTGCCAGCAGCTTACTAGCGGGGGGTTCGGATACGCAGTATTTT
>TRBV6-4|TRBJ2-1|.|.
CASSDHYPGYYNEQFF
TGTGCCAGCAGTGACCACTACCCAGGGTACTACAATGAGCAGTTCTTC
>TRBV28|TRBJ2-1|.|TRBD2
CASSRAGGGYNEQFF
TGTGCCAGCAGTAGAGCGGGGGGCGGTTACAATGAGCAGTTCTTC
>TRBV6-2/TRBV6-3|TRBJ2-4|.|TRBD1
CASSYSQTGSKNIQYF
TGTGCCAGCAGTTACTCCCAGACAGGGTCGAAAAACATTCAGTACTTC
>TRBV28|TRBJ1-5|.|.
CASSPWERNSNQPQHF
TGTGCCAGCAGCCCCTGGGAGAGAAATAGCAATCAGCCCCAGCATTTT
>TRBV10-3|TRBJ1-5|.|.
CAISPRGSNQPQHF
TGTGCCATCAGCCCCCGGGGTTCGAATCAGCCCCAGCATTTT
>TRBV4-3|TRBJ2-7|.|TRBD1
CASSQEFGTGGWEQYF
TGCGCCAGCAGCCAAGAGTTCGGGACAGGGGGATGGGAGCAGTACTTC
>TRBV19|TRBJ1-1|.|.
CASSIATDTEAFF
TGTGCCAGTAGTATTGCGACAGACACTGAAGCTTTCTTT
>TRBV7-3|TRBJ2-7|.|.
CASSLAGSYEQYF
TGTGCCAGCAGCTTAGCAGGCTCCTACGAGCAGTACTTC
>TRBV9|TRBJ2-3|.|.
CASSGLSTDTQYF
TGTGCCAGTAGCGGACTTAGCACAGATACGCAGTATTTT
>TRBV19|TRBJ2-7|.|TRBD1
CASSMDRGVSEQYF
TGTGCCAGTAGTATGGACAGGGGTGTATCCGAGCAGTACTTC
>TRBV30|TRBJ2-2|.|.
CAWSGRTGELFF
TGTGCCTGGAGTGGCCGGACCGGGGAGCTGTTTTTT
>TRBV28|TRBJ1-2|.|TRBD1
CASSFTGTASISGYTF
TGTGCCAGCAGTTTTACCGGGACAGCCTCTATTAGTGGCTACACCTTC
>TRBV30|TRBJ2-6|.|.
CAEAHRSGANVLTF
TGTGCCGAGGCCCACAGGTCCGGGGCCAACGTCCTGACTTTC
>TRBV6-1|TRBJ1-4|.|.
CASSELQGRANEKLFF
TGTGCCAGCAGTGAACTCCAGGGAAGGGCGAATGAAAAACTGTTTTTT
>TRBV11-2|TRBJ1-3|.|.
CASSPGTLGNTIYF
TGTGCCAGCAGCCCCGGGACACTTGGAAACACCATATATTTT
>TRBV6-2/TRBV6-3|TRBJ2-3|.|.
CASSPTRERATYF
TGTGCCAGCAGCCCCACCAGGGAGCGGGCAACGTATTTT
>TRBV7-7|TRBJ2-2|.|.
CASSRNPTGNTGELFF
TGTGCTAGCAGTCGAAATCCCACAGGGAACACCGGGGAGCTGTTTTTT
>TRBV9|TRBJ1-2|.|.
CASSVEASPGGYTF
TGTGCCAGCAGCGTAGAGGCCTCGCCGGGTGGCTACACCTTC
>TRBV9|TRBJ1-1|.|.
CASSVERGGNTEAFF
TGTGCCAGCAGCGTAGAGAGAGGGGGGAACACTGAAGCTTTCTTT
>TRBV3-1/TRBV3-2|TRBJ2-4|.|TRBD1
CASSQGQGASDIQYF
TGTGCCAGCAGCCAGGGACAGGGGGCGTCTGACATTCAGTACTTC
>TRBV29-1|TRBJ2-1|.|TRBD1
CSAGDRGSYNEQFF
TGCAGCGCAGGGGACAGGGGTTCCTACAATGAGCAGTTCTTC
>TRBV5-1|TRBJ1-1|once|.
CASSLWGGGTEAFF
TGCGCCAGCAGCTTGTGGGGGGGTGGCACTGAAGCTTTCTTT
>TRBV7-2|TRBJ2-2|.|TRBD2
CASSRRTSGTNTGELFF
TGTGCCAGCAGCAGGCGGACTAGCGGGACGAACACCGGGGAGCTGTTTTTT
>TRBV11-1|TRBJ2-5|.|.
CASSQTGRETQYF
TGTGCCAGCAGCCAAACAGGCCGGGAGACCCAGTACTTC
>TRBV7-2|TRBJ2-7|.|.
CASSLGGRNPPYEQYF
TGTGCCAGCAGCTTAGGGGGCCGAAATCCCCCCTACGAGCAGTACTTC
>TRBV28|TRBJ2-1|.|TRBD1
CASRFTGQANNEQFF
TGTGCCAGCAGGTTCACGGGACAGGCCAACAATGAGCAGTTCTTC
>TRBV9|TRBJ2-3|.|.
CASRGADTQYF
TGTGCCAGCAGAGGGGCAGATACGCAGTATTTT
>TRBV6-2/TRBV6-3|TRBJ1-1|.|TRBD1
CASSFPQGEAFF
TGTGCCAGCAGTTTCCCACAGGGGGAAGCTTTCTTT
>TRBV7-8|TRBJ2-7|.|.
CASRVGGSEQYF
TGTGCCAGCAGGGTGGGGGGAAGCGAGCAGTACTTC
>TRBV7-8|TRBJ2-7|.|.
CASSLQPGQFYEQYF
TGTGCCAGCAGCCTACAGCCGGGACAATTCTACGAGCAGTACTTC
>TRBV3-1/TRBV3-2|TRBJ2-7|.|TRBD2
CASRTSGSLGEQYF
TGTGCCAGCAGGACTAGCGGGAGTTTGGGCGAGCAGTACTTC
>TRBV9|TRBJ2-3|.|.
CASSEKTGVDTQYF
TGTGCCAGCAGCGAAAAGACGGGAGTCGATACGCAGTATTTT
>TRBV12-3/TRBV12-4|TRBJ1-2|.|TRBD1
CASSPDRAGYTF
TGTGCCAGCAGTCCAGACAGGGCAGGCTACACCTTC
>TRBV19|TRBJ2-7|.|TRBD2
CASSGSLADYEQYF
TGTGCCAGTAGTGGTTCTCTAGCGGATTACGAGCAGTACTTC
>TRBV6-5|TRBJ1-1|.|TRBD1
CASSSVGTGVNTEAFF
TGTGCCAGCAGTTCTGTCGGGACAGGGGTGAACACTGAAGCTTTCTTT
>TRBV29-1|TRBJ1-4|.|.
CSVEAGPNEKLFF
TGCAGCGTTGAGGCTGGGCCTAATGAAAAACTGTTTTTT
>TRBV4-3|TRBJ2-1|.|TRBD2
CASSQVVAGDGYNEQFF
TGCGCCAGCAGCCAAGTCGTAGCGGGAGATGGGTACAATGAGCAGTTCTTC
>TRBV7-8|TRBJ2-1|.|.
CASSTWPPLRNEQFF
TGTGCCAGCAGCACCTGGCCTCCCTTGAGGAATGAGCAGTTCTTC
>TRBV4-2|TRBJ2-7|.|.
CASSHPTVSYEQYF
TGTGCCAGCAGCCACCCCACGGTGTCCTACGAGCAGTACTTC